Detailed here is one T cell receptor (beta chain). The sample comes from a study of T cell clonotyping in hematopoietic cell transplantation. Measured with immunoSEQ multiplex PCR; TCRdb has only the in-frame clones, and not every one. This sample yields about 29,000 clones, of which about 90% are seen a single time; over 8.5% belongs to the top ten. Blood collection times were about day -28 and days 30, 100, 180 posttransplant. Germline V gene sequence: CDR1 SQVTM, CDR2 ANQGSEA. The germline V and J ends were trimmed by 4 bases and 7 bases, with 16 bases remaining between them. This CDR3 spans 13 amino acids.

V is TRBV29-1 and J is TRBJ2-5; D possibly corresponds to TRBD1 (6 bases). The TCR comes from a female patient in her forties or fifties who had an allogeneic stem cell transplant from a related donor, so the T cells may come from the graft donor. Some clones in this sample may be carry-over from other donors' samples. This sample comprised PBMCs, obtained 100 days after allogeneic stem cell transplant. In nucleotides, the CDR3 is TGCAGCGTTGGGGACGGACAGATGGGGACCCAGTACTTC. As protein: CSVGDGQMGTQYF.